The present T cell receptor (beta chain) was sequenced within a study of identifying expanded T cells in peripheral blood. Overall study findings and caveats: Differentially abundant clones: 0.95 to 1.5 between replicates, approximately 16 at around 2 weeks, 18 to 20 at four. Across healthy donors, higher total template counts meant significantly greater roughly 2-week count variance.

The table came from immunoSEQ multiplex PCR; TCRdb's copy has only in-frame clones and leaves some out. This table has under 90,000 clones, around 91% appearing once. CDR3 length: 16 residues. J was trimmed by 6 bases and V by 4 bases; bases with no gene match: 11. From germline, CDR1 is SGHAT and CDR2 FQNNGV. Turning to this clone: Its antigen is not identified.

Sequenced sample: blood. This TCR derives from a person between 18 and 75 years old in good health. The chain combines TRBV11-2 with TRBJ2-3; 9 nucleotides match TRBD1. CDR3 protein: CASSYNRGLGRDTQYF. CDR3 DNA sequence: TGTGCCAGCAGCTACAACAGGGGGCTGGGCAGGGATACGCAGTATTTT.